This passage covers 15 T cell receptor beta chains from one sample sequenced in a study of T cell clusters in autoimmune cytopenias (dated by TCRdb to the late 2010s). Each sample's TRB amplification started from around 230 ng of peripheral blood genomic DNA, which corresponds to around 36,000 genome equivalents. TCRdb lists the instrument as Illumina MiSeq. TRB rearrangements were amplified by multiplex PCR using a touch-down protocol with TRB-A and TRB-B primer pools mixed in one tube. Reprocessed by TCRdb, the reads give a single entry per CDR3 protein sequence, without DNA. This specimen's table enumerates about 4,000 distinct CDR3 sequences. The top ten constitute over 13% of the sample. The sequenced material came from peripheral blood. The receptors were gathered from a human donor with an autoimmune cytopenia or autoimmune hepatitis (not recorded which).

This sequence joins TRBV20-1 and TRBJ2-3. The CDR3 length is 14 residues. Germline V gene lookup returns CDR1 DFQATT and CDR2 SNEGSKA (reference sequence). CDR3 sequence: CSAAVFSSTDTQYF.

This clonotype ranks as medium-sized (0.01 to 0.1%) in terms of frequency. The rearrangement uses TRBV10-3 and TRBJ2-3; the TCRdb call, TRBD1, lacks DNA for checking. The germline V gene encodes CDR1 ENHRY and CDR2 SYGVKD. The CDR3 consists of 13 residues. The CDR3 sequence is CAISGQSTDTQYF.

This clonotype is called medium-sized (0.01 to 0.1%) based on its frequency. This chain links TRBV15 with TRBJ2-1; the D call from TCRdb, TRBD2, cannot be confirmed without DNA. Germline V CDR1 and CDR2: LNHNV, YYDKDF (reference sequence). CDR3 length equals 17 residues. The CDR3 loop is CATSRPRLGLADNEQFF. Full variable domain (missing parts from reference TRBV15 and TRBJ2-1): DAMVIQNPRYQVTQFGKPVTLSCSQTLNHNVMYWYQQKSSQAPKLLFHYYDKDFNNEADTPDNFQSRRPNTSFCFLDIRSPGLGDTAMYLCATSRPRLGLADNEQFFGPGTRLTVL.

This clonotype is called medium-sized based on its frequency. The chain couples TRBV6-5 to TRBJ2-1; TCRdb selects TRBD2, and the lack of DNA leaves this call unchecked. CDR3 length equals 15 residues. Germline-derived CDR1 and CDR2 are MNHEY and SVGAGI. CDR3 in amino acids: CASWSFLAGGFRQFF.

By frequency, this clonotype registers medium-sized (0.01 to 0.1%). CDR3 sequence reads: CASSFGSPTDTQYF. The chain uses TRBV6-5 and TRBJ2-3; there is no DNA to check the TCRdb D call of TRBD1. Germline values: CDR1 MNHEY, CDR2 SVGAGI. The CDR3 covers 14 residues.

Measured by frequency, this clonotype is medium-sized (0.01 to 0.1%). The chain combines TRBV19 with TRBJ2-6; the D call of TRBD2 rests on TCRdb alone, since no DNA is present to check it. Germline values: CDR1 LNHDA, CDR2 SQIVND (reference sequence). The CDR3 length is 15 residues. The CDR3 here is CASARGGSGANVLTF.

The chain is built from TRBV30 and TRBJ1-1; TCRdb selects TRBD1, and the lack of DNA leaves this call unchecked. The germline V gene has CDR1 GTSNPN and CDR2 SVGIG (reference sequence). This CDR3 has 14 residues. The CDR3 loop reads CAWTRGWADTEAFF.

The J gene is TRBJ1-1, the V gene TRBV19. In germline, CDR1 is LNHDA, CDR2 SQIVND (reference sequence). The CDR3 loop spans 13 amino acids. The CDR3 loop is CASSINPTTEAFF.

By frequency, this clonotype registers medium-sized. The genes are TRBV27 and TRBJ2-7; checking the TCRdb D call of TRBD1 is not possible without DNA. Germline CDR1 and CDR2: MNHEY and SMNVEV (reference sequence). The CDR3 has 15 residues. The CDR3 spells CASSNPLTGEDEQYF.

Considering frequency, this clonotype is medium-sized. The CDR3 sequence is CASSPRLRKGAEYGYTF. J is TRBJ1-2 and V is TRBV11-1; TCRdb proposes TRBD1, but this gene call is untestable without DNA. The germline V gene has CDR1 SGHAT and CDR2 FQDESV (reference sequence). This CDR3 region has 17 residues. Complete variable domain (other parts from reference TRBV11-1 and TRBJ1-2): EAEVAQSPRYKITEKSQAVAFWCDPISGHATLYWYRQILGQGPELLVQFQDESVVDDSQLPKDRFSAERLKGVDSTLKIQPAELGDSAMYLCASSPRLRKGAEYGYTFGSGTRLTVV.

Its frequency marks this clonotype as medium-sized (0.01 to 0.1%). CDR3 in amino acids: CASSSSVRSGANVLTF. The V call is TRBV27, the J call TRBJ2-6. The CDR3 is made up of 16 amino acids. The germline V gene has CDR1 MNHEY and CDR2 SMNVEV (reference sequence).

This clonotype shows up as medium-sized by frequency. The gene calls are TRBV6-5 and TRBJ2-2; TCRdb reports TRBD1, a call that lacks DNA to check it against. Germline assignment: CDR1 MNHEY and CDR2 SVGAGI. The CDR3 totals 14 residues. CDR3 sequence reads: CASSIPAPTGELFF.

The genes are TRBV30 and TRBJ2-7; without DNA, the TCRdb call of TRBD2 cannot be checked. The CDR3 length is 14 residues. Germline assignment: CDR1 GTSNPN and CDR2 SVGIG (reference sequence). This CDR3 is CAWGRGGGIDEQYF.

The genes are TRBV6-5 and TRBJ1-5. This CDR3 is 12 amino acids long. Per the germline V gene, CDR1 is MNHEY and CDR2 is SVGAGI. This CDR3 is CASSFVSQPQHF.

This clonotype is classed as medium-sized by frequency. J is TRBJ2-7 and V is TRBV12-3 or TRBV12-4; TCRdb names TRBD1, which stays unverified in the absence of DNA. CDR3 length equals 14 residues. The chain's CDR3 is CASSFRDSPYEQYF.